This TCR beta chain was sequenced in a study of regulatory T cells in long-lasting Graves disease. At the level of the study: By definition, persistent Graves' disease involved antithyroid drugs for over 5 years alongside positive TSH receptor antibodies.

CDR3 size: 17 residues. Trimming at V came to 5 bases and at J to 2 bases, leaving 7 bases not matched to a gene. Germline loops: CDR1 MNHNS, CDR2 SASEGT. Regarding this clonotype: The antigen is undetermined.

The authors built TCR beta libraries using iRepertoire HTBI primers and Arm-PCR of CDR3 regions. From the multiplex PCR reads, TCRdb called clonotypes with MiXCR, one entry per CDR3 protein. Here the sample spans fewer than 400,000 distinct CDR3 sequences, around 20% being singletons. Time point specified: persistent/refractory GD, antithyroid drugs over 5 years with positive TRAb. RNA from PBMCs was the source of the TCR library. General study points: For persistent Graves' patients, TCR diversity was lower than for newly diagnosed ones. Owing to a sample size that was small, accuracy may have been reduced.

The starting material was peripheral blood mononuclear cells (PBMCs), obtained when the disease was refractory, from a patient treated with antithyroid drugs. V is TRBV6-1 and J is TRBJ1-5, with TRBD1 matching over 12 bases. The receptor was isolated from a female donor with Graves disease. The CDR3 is CASSPRDRGQGNQPQHF. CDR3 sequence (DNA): TGTGCCAGCAGTCCCCGGGACAGGGGGCAGGGCAATCAGCCCCAGCATTTT.